Listed below are T cell receptor beta chains from one sample, sequenced in a study of T cells after yellow fever vaccination. TCRdb re-called the 5' RACE reads through MiXCR, storing one row per CDR3 protein. The profile shows hundreds of thousands of distinct CDR3 sequences, 8% to 10% of them singletons. The input for sequencing was PBMCs, taken on the day of the first yellow fever vaccination. All receptors come from a man aged 18-30 years who received the YFV17D yellow fever vaccine. CDR3s include the opening cysteine and the closing phenylalanine or tryptophan. Fields, in order: clone size, J gene, D gene, V gene, CDR3 protein, CDR3 DNA. D genes are given only for firm matches. A clone size is listed for some rows: how often the clone was seen (once, few, many), or a class if it is expanded.

>-|TRBJ2-7|TRBD1|TRBV7-2
CASSGSGTDYEQYF
TGTGCCAGCAGCGGATCCGGGACAGATTACGAGCAGTACTTC
>-|TRBJ1-6|-|TRBV9
CASSDRDGGYNSPLHF
TGTGCCAGCAGCGACCGAGACGGGGGATATAATTCACCCCTCCACTTT
>many|TRBJ2-5|-|TRBV7-2
CASSLAGSAQYF
TGTGCCAGCAGCTTAGCGGGCTCGGCCCAGTACTTC
>-|TRBJ1-2|-|TRBV12-3/TRBV12-4
CASTIPRAGRDYGYTF
TGTGCCAGCACCATTCCCCGGGCAGGGCGGGACTATGGCTACACCTTC
>few|TRBJ2-2|TRBD2|TRBV28
CASSPPALTSGGWNTGELFF
TGTGCCAGCAGCCCACCTGCCTTGACTAGCGGGGGCTGGAACACCGGGGAGCTGTTTTTT
>-|TRBJ2-5|-|TRBV18
CASGTGDTQYF
TGTGCCAGCGGGACGGGAGATACCCAGTACTTC
>-|TRBJ1-1|-|TRBV7-6
CASSQMRGKNTEAFF
TGTGCCAGCAGCCAAATGAGAGGGAAGAACACTGAAGCTTTCTTT
>few|TRBJ1-1|-|TRBV6-1
CASGERGGTEAFF
TGTGCCAGCGGAGAAAGGGGGGGTACTGAAGCTTTCTTT
>-|TRBJ2-6|-|TRBV6-5
CASSYSLSGSGANVLTF
TGTGCCAGCAGTTACTCGCTTTCAGGCTCTGGGGCCAACGTCCTGACTTTC
>few|TRBJ2-3|-|TRBV14
CASSQDSPDTQYF
TGTGCCAGCAGCCAAGACTCCCCAGATACGCAGTATTTT
>-|TRBJ2-7|-|TRBV2
CASASSYEQYF
TGTGCCAGCGCTAGCTCCTACGAGCAGTACTTC
>many|TRBJ1-1|-|TRBV7-2
CASSLGITGMREAFF
TGTGCCAGCAGCTTAGGGATAACAGGGATGCGTGAAGCTTTCTTT
>many|TRBJ2-3|-|TRBV12-3/TRBV12-4
CASTAGPYTDTQYF
TGTGCCAGCACTGCCGGGCCGTACACAGATACGCAGTATTTT
>many|TRBJ2-7|-|TRBV5-1
CASGRTGSSSYEQYF
TGCGCCAGCGGCCGGACGGGAAGCTCCTCCTACGAGCAGTACTTC
>few|TRBJ2-5|-|TRBV7-9
CASSFGDPGGETQYF
TGTGCCAGCAGCTTTGGCGATCCGGGCGGGGAGACCCAGTACTTC
>few|TRBJ1-2|TRBD1|TRBV28
CASSFDATGRYGYTF
TGTGCCAGCAGTTTCGATGCGACAGGGAGGTATGGCTACACCTTC
>-|TRBJ1-1|-|TRBV20-1
CSARELRGLNTEAFF
TGCAGTGCTAGGGAACTCAGGGGACTGAACACTGAAGCTTTCTTT
>few|TRBJ1-2|TRBD1|TRBV5-1
CASTKTGGGDYGYTF
TGCGCCAGCACAAAAACAGGGGGCGGTGACTATGGCTACACCTTC
>many|TRBJ1-3|-|TRBV29-1
CSVVWGSGNTIYF
TGCAGCGTTGTCTGGGGGTCTGGAAACACCATATATTTT
>many|TRBJ2-2|TRBD2|TRBV4-2
CASSQDPGGATGELFF
TGTGCCAGCAGCCAAGATCCGGGGGGGGCCACCGGGGAGCTGTTTTTT
>few|TRBJ2-7|-|TRBV24-1
CATSDFQDTKIQYF
TGTGCCACCAGTGATTTCCAGGACACGAAAATACAGTACTTC
>-|TRBJ2-5|-|TRBV6-5
CASSFKPGLQETQYF
TGTGCCAGCAGTTTTAAGCCAGGGCTCCAAGAGACCCAGTACTTC
>-|TRBJ2-1|-|TRBV12-3/TRBV12-4
CASSYKFGRDYEQFF
TGTGCCAGCAGTTATAAATTCGGAAGAGATTATGAGCAGTTCTTC
>-|TRBJ2-3|TRBD2|TRBV9
CASSSRTSGTDTQYF
TGTGCCAGCAGCTCTCGGACTAGCGGGACAGATACGCAGTATTTT
>few|TRBJ2-3|TRBD1|TRBV19
CASWTGATDTQYF
TGTGCCAGTTGGACAGGGGCCACAGATACGCAGTATTTT
>few|TRBJ2-2|-|TRBV19
CASTPGMNTGELFF
TGTGCCAGTACCCCGGGGATGAACACCGGGGAGCTGTTTTTT
>few|TRBJ2-5|-|TRBV20-1
CSARVGGGGETQYF
TGCAGTGCTAGGGTCGGCGGGGGCGGAGAGACCCAGTACTTC
>-|TRBJ2-2|-|TRBV9
CASSVQGIGELFF
TGTGCCAGCAGCGTGCAGGGTATCGGGGAGCTGTTTTTT
>few|TRBJ2-1|TRBD1|TRBV11-2
CASSETGNNEQFF
TGTGCCAGCAGCGAGACAGGGAACAATGAGCAGTTCTTC
>few|TRBJ2-7|-|TRBV5-1
CASSPPTGTVYEQYF
TGCGCCAGCAGCCCCCCAACCGGGACGGTCTACGAGCAGTACTTC
>many|TRBJ2-4|TRBD1|TRBV7-9
CASSTLGQGNIQYF
TGTGCCAGCAGCACTTTGGGACAGGGCAACATTCAGTACTTC
>few|TRBJ2-6|-|TRBV5-1
CASTTSTYYKGANVLTF
TGCGCCAGCACCACATCTACATACTATAAAGGGGCCAACGTCCTGACTTTC
>many|TRBJ2-3|-|TRBV7-9
CASSPLGADTQYF
TGTGCCAGCAGCCCCCTTGGGGCAGATACGCAGTATTTT
>many|TRBJ1-6|TRBD1|TRBV27
CASSPDRGRGGLSPLHF
TGTGCCAGCAGTCCGGACAGGGGGCGCGGAGGCTTGTCACCCCTCCACTTT
>few|TRBJ2-3|-|TRBV12-5
CASGLVDRETQYF
TGTGCTAGTGGTTTGGTAGATCGGGAAACGCAGTATTTT
>-|TRBJ2-5|-|TRBV5-1
CASSLEAGTQETQYF
TGCGCCAGCAGCTTGGAGGCAGGGACCCAAGAGACCCAGTACTTC
>-|TRBJ2-3|TRBD2|TRBV5-1
CASSPGLAGSLGETDTQYF
TGCGCCAGCAGCCCCGGACTAGCGGGGAGCCTGGGCGAGACAGATACGCAGTATTTT
>-|TRBJ2-7|TRBD1|TRBV5-1
CASSHGTGIGATYEQYF
TGCGCCAGCAGCCACGGGACAGGCATTGGGGCCACCTACGAGCAGTACTTC